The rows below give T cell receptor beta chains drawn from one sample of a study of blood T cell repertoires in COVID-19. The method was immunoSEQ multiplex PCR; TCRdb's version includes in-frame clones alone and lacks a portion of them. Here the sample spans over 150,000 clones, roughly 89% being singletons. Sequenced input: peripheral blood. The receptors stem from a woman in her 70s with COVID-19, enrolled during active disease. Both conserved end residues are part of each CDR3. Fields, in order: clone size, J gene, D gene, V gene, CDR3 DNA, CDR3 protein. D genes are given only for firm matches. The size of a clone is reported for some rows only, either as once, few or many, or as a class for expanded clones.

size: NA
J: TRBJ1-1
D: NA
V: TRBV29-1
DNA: TGCAGCGTTGGGGTAGGGGCTACGAGGACTGAAGCTTTCTTT
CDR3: CSVGVGATRTEAFF

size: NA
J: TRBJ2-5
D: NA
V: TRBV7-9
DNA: TGTGCCAGCAGCCCTCGAGGGGAGACCCAGTACTTC
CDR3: CASSPRGETQYF

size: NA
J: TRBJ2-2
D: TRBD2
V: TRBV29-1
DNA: TGCAGCGCCAGAGTTTGGGCGGGAGTGGGCACCGGGGAGCTGTTTTTT
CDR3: CSARVWAGVGTGELFF

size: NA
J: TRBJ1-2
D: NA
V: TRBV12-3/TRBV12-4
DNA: TGTGCCAGCAGCCCCTCGTGGCAGGGTGGCTACACCTTC
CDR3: CASSPSWQGGYTF

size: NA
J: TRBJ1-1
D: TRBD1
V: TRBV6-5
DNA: TGTGCCAGCAGTTCCGGGACAGGGTACACTGAAGCTTTCTTT
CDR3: CASSSGTGYTEAFF

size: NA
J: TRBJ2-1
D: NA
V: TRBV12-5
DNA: TGTGCTAGTGGTCCGAACAGGGTTGAGCAGTTCTTC
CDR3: CASGPNRVEQFF

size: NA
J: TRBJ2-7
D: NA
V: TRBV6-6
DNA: TGTGCCAGCAGTCCCTTATACGAGCAGTACTTC
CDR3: CASSPLYEQYF

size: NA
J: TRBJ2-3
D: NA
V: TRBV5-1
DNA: TGCGCCAGCAGCTTTAGTGGGACACCGAGCACAGATACGCAGTATTTT
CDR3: CASSFSGTPSTDTQYF

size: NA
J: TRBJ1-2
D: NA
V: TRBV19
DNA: TGTGCCAGTAGTTCTACAGGGTTCAATGGCTACACCTTC
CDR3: CASSSTGFNGYTF

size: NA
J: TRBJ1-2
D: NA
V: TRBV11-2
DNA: TGTGCCAGCAGCACCGCACAGATCGCCTATGGCTACACCTTC
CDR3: CASSTAQIAYGYTF

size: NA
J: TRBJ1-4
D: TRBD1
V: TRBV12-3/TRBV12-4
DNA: TGTGCCAGCAGGGGACAGCATGAAAAACTGTTTTTT
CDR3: CASRGQHEKLFF

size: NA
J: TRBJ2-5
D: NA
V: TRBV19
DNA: TGTGCCAGTAGTATACAGGGATCTAACCAAGAGACCCAGTACTTC
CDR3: CASSIQGSNQETQYF

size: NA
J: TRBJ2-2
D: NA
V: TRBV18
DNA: TGTGCCAGCTCACCGAGCGGGCGGAACACCGGGGAGCTGTTTTTT
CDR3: CASSPSGRNTGELFF

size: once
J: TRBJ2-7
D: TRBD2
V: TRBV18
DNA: TGTGCCAGCTCACCTGGTCTAGCGGTGTACGAGCAGTACTTC
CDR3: CASSPGLAVYEQYF

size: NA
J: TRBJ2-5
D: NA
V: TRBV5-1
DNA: TGCGCCAGTACTCTATCCGGGACACAAAAAGAGACCCAGTACTTC
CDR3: CASTLSGTQKETQYF